Given below is one T cell receptor beta chain in context. This clonotype was picked up a small number of times. Its antigen specificity is not known. It has no much larger one-base neighbor in the sample; base qualities were not kept. CDR1 and CDR2 were assigned from the germline V gene as MNHEY and SVGAGI. Spanning cysteine to phenylalanine, the CDR3 consists of 14 amino acids. Just the 42-base CDR3 DNA is kept, in frame starting at base 1. V drops 6 bases and J drops 9 bases, leaving 18 bases in between. The entry originates in a study of T-cell memory formation after mild COVID-19 (dated by TCRdb to about 2021). About the investigation overall: Most TCR sequence clusters were specific to one of the two donors. In a couple of donors, T-cell clones that expanded and contracted after mild COVID-19 were followed by sequencing TCRalpha and TCRbeta repertoires longitudinally. Two young, previously healthy adult volunteers made up the cohort, one male and one female. Here is what the overall study found, with its caveats: Some responding clones were detected in pre-infection memory, which suggested that pre-existing cross-reactive memory T cells had joined the SARS-CoV-2 response. Contracting CD4+ clones turned up mainly in the CM and EM memory subsets, whereas EMRA was where CD8+ clones were enriched. Balanced CD4/CD8 phenotypes were observed for clones contracting from day 15 to 85, whereas a bias towards CD4+ was observed for a second wave of clones expanding from day 15 to 37. SARS-CoV-2 specificity was not confirmed for the second-wave clones peaking on day 37. The study included only a couple of mild cases, and larger cohorts that include severe cases with pre-infection samples were judged to be necessary.

Sequencing used an Illumina NovaSeq 6000. TCRalpha and TCRbeta cDNA libraries were built by 5'RACE with constant-segment primers, adding sample barcodes and unique molecular identifiers. Trizol reagent was used to extract RNA from every sample. The libraries were amplified in two PCR steps, and the second step added a second sample barcode and Illumina TruSeq adapters. The libraries were sequenced on an Illumina NovaSeq using 2 x 150 bp paired-end reads. In the authors' own workflow: Demultiplexing of reads and collapsing into UMI-guided consensus sequences were performed with migec v1.2.7. With mixcr v2.1.11, UMI consensuses were aligned to TRA and TRB V and J templates and assembled into clonotypes. A clonotype was counted as expanded or contracted only when both edgeR and NoisET called the clonotype significant, with the noise models trained on biological replicates. edgeR calls used a false discovery rate-adjusted p below 0.01 and a log2 fold-change threshold of 1. As an exploratory analysis of dynamics, PCA with hierarchical clustering was applied to max-normalized trajectories of the 1000 most abundant clonotypes. Each responding clone was given a CD4 or CD8 phenotype based on the CD4+ and CD8+ repertoires, which had been sequenced separately. TCRdb applied fastp at Q25 and MiXCR to the public reads, then kept only in-frame beta chains. Every entry covers one CDR3 protein and lists the most common genes and DNA from its rows. The V and J calls shown here were made by TCRdb, not taken from the authors' results. The sample contains around 340,000 distinct CDR3 sequences, roughly an eighth of them found a single time. Jointly, the top ten make up around a fifth of the sample.

Ficoll-Paque density gradient centrifugation was the method used to isolate PBMCs. The chain uses TRBV6-5 and TRBJ2-1; a tentative D match to TRBD2 spans 7 bases. Material: PBMCs or a T cell subset sorted from them (not recorded which). This TCR derives from a man aged 18 to 29 who had mild COVID-19 (a few samples of this study predate the infection). The sample titles of this study are shuffled in the database, so cell type and time point are left out; the donor was told from shared clones. The DNA sequence is given as TGTGCCAGCAGCAATAGGGGGGGGCGACGTGAGCAGTTCTTC. It codes for CASSNRGGRREQFF.